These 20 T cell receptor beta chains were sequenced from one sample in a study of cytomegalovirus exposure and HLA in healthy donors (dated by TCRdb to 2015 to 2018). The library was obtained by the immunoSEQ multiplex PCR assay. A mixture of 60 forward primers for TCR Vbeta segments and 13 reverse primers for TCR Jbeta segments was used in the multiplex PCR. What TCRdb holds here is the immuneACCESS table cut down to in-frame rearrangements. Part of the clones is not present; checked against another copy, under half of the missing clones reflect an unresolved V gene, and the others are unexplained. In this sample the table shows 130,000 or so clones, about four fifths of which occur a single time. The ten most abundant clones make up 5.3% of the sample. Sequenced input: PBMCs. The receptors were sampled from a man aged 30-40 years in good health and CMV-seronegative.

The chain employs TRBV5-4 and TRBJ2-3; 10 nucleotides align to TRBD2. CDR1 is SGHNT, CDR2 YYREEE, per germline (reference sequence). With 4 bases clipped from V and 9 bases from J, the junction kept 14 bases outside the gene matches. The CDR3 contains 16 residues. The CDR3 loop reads CASSLNIAGGEGTQYF. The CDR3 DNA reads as TGTGCCAGCAGCCTAAATATAGCGGGGGGAGAGGGGACGCAGTATTTT.

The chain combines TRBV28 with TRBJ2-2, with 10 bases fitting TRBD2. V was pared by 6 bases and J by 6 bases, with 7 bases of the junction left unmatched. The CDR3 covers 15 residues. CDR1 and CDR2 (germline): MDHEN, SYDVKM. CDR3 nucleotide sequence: TGTGCCAGCAGCCTTTTCGGGACTAGCGCCGGGGAGCTGTTTTTT. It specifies CASSLFGTSAGELFF.

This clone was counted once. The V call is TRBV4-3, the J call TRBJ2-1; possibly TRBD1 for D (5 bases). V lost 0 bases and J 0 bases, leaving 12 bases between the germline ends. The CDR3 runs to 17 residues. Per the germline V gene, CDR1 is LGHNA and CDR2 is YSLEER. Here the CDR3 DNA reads TGCGCCAGCAGCCAAGAAACAGGCCCTTACTCCTACAATGAGCAGTTCTTC. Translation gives CASSQETGPYSYNEQFF.

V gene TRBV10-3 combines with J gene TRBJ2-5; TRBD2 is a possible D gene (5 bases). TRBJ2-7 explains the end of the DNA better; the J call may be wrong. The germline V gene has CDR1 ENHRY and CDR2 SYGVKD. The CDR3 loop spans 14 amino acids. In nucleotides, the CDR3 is TGTGCCATCAGTGAAAATAGCGAGCTCTACGAGCAGTACTTC. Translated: CAISENSELYEQYF.

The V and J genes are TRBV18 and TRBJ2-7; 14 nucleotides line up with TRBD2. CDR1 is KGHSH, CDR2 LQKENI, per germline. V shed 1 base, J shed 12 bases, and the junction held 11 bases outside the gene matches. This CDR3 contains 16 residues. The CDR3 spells CASSPQSPGTSGSAYF. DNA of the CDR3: TGTGCCAGCTCACCACAGTCCCCAGGGACTAGCGGGAGCGCGTACTTC.

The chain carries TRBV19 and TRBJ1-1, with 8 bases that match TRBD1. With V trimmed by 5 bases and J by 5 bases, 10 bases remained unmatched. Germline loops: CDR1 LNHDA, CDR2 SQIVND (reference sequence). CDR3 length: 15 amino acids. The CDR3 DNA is TGTGCCAGTAGTCCGCGACAGGGGAGGAAGACTGAAGCTTTCTTT. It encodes CASSPRQGRKTEAFF.

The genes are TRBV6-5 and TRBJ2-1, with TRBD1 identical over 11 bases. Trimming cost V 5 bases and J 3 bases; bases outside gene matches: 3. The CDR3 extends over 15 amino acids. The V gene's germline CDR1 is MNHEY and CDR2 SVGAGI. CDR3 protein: CASSRDRGFYNEQFF. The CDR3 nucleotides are TGTGCCAGCAGTCGGGACAGGGGGTTCTACAATGAGCAGTTCTTC.

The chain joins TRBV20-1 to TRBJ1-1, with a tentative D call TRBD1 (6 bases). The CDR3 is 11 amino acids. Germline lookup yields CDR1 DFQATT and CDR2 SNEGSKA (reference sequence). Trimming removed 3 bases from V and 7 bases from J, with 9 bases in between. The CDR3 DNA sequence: TGCAGTGCTAGGGAGGACAGTGAAGCTTTCTTT. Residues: CSAREDSEAFF.

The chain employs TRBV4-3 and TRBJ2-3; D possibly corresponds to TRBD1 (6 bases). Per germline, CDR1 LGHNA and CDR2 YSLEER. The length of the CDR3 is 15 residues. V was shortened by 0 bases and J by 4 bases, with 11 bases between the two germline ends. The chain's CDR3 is CASSQDPGVADTQYF. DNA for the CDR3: TGCGCCAGCAGCCAAGACCCAGGGGTAGCAGATACGCAGTATTTT.

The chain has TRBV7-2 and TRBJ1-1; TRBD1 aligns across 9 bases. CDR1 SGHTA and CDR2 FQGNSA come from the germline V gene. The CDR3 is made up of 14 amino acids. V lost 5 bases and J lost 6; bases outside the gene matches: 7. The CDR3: CASSRDRVLSEAFF. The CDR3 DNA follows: TGTGCCAGCAGCAGGGACAGGGTCTTGTCTGAAGCTTTCTTT.

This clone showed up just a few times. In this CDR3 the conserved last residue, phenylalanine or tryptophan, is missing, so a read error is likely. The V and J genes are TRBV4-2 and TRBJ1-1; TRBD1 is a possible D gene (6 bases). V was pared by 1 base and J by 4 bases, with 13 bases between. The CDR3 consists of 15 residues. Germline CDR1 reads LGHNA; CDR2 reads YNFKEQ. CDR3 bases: TGTGCCAGCAGCCAAGTCGCGTCACAGGGCACTGAAGCTTTCGTT. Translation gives CASSQVASQGTEAFV.

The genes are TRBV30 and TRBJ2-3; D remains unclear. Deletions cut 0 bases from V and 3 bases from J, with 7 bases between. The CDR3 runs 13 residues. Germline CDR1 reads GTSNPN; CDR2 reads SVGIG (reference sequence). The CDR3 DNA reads TGTGCCTGGAGTGTAACTGTGACAGATACGCAGTATTTT. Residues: CAWSVTVTDTQYF.

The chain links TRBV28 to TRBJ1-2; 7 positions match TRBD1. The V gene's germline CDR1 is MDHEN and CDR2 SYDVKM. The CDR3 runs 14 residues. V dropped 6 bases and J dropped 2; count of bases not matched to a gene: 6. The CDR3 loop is CASRTIQGNYGYTF. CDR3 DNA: TGTGCCAGCAGGACTATACAGGGGAACTATGGCTACACCTTC.

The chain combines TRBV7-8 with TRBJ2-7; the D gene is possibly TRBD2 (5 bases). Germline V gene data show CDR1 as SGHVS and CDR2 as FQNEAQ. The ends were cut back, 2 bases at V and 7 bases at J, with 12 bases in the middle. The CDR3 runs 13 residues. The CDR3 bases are TGTGCCAGCAGCTTAACGGGATATGAAGAGCAGTACTTC. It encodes CASSLTGYEEQYF.

The DNA of the CDR3 is TGTGCCAGCAGCCAAGCATCTATGAACACTGAAGCTTTCTTT. Its protein is CASSQASMNTEAFF. The gene calls are TRBV4-2 and TRBJ1-1; D is uncertain. There are 14 residues in the CDR3. The germline CDR1 and CDR2 sequences are LGHNA and YNFKEQ. V shed 1 base and J shed 0 bases, with 6 bases lying between them.

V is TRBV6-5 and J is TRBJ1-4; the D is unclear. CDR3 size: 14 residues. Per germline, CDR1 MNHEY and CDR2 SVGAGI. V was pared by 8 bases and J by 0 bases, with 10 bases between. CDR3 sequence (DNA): TGTGCCAGCGGAGAAATTGCAACTAATGAAAAACTGTTTTTT. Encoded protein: CASGEIATNEKLFF.

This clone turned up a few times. CDR3 loop: CARCDSYNEQFF. The DNA for the CDR3 is TGTGCCAGGTGTGACAGCTACAATGAGCAGTTCTTC. V and J are TRBV28 and TRBJ2-1; D perhaps matches TRBD1 (5 bases). This CDR3 has 12 residues. Per germline, CDR1 MDHEN and CDR2 SYDVKM. V shed 9 bases and J shed 3 bases, with 9 bases lying between them. The complete variable domain, with remaining parts taken from reference TRBV28 and TRBJ2-1, reads DVKVTQSSRYLVKRTGEKVFLECVQDMDHENMFWYRQDPGLGLRLIYFSYDVKMKEKGDIPEGYSVSREKKERFSLILESASTNQTSMYLCARCDSYNEQFFGPGTRLTVL.

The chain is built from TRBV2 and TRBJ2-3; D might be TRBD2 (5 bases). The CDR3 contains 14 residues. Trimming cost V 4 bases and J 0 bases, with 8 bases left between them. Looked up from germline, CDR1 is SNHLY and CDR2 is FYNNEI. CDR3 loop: CASSAGRSTDTQYF. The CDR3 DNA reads TGTGCCAGCAGTGCGGGGAGAAGCACAGATACGCAGTATTTT. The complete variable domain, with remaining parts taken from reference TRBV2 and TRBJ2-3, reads EPEVTQTPSHQVTQMGQEVILRCVPISNHLYFYWYRQILGQKVEFLVSFYNNEISEKSEIFDDQFSVERPDGSNFTLKIRSTKLEDSAMYFCASSAGRSTDTQYFGPGTRLTVL.

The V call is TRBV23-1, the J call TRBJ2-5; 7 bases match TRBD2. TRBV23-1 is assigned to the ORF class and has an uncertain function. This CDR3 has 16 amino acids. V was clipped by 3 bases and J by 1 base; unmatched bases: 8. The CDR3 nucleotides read TGCGCCAGCAGTCAGGGGGGGACGAAGGGCCAAGAGACCCAGTACTTC. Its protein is CASSQGGTKGQETQYF.

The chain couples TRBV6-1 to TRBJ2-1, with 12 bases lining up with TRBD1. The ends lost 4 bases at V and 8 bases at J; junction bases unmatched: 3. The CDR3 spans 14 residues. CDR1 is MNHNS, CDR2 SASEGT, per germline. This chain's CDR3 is CASSGDRGRYEQFF. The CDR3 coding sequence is TGTGCCAGCAGTGGGGACAGGGGGCGCTATGAGCAGTTCTTC.